This T cell receptor beta chain appears in the sequencing data of a study of cytotoxic CD8 clonotypes in ibrutinib-treated CLL. The protocol was immunoSEQ multiplex PCR, while the TCRdb copy is restricted to in-frame clones and leaves out a portion. The table records tens of thousands of clones, 54% of them present only once. The receptor's source is a human donor with chronic lymphocytic leukemia. Sequencing used PBMCs, obtained at disease progression, from a patient treated with ibrutinib.

CDR3 protein: CATFSGYTDTQYF. In nucleotides, the CDR3 is TGTGCCACCTTTAGCGGATACACAGATACGCAGTATTTT. The rearrangement joins TRBV6-1 to TRBJ2-3, with a tentative D call TRBD2 (6 bases). V lost 10 bases and J lost 2, with 13 bases in between. CDR1 is MNHNS, CDR2 SASEGT, per germline. CDR3 length: 13 residues.